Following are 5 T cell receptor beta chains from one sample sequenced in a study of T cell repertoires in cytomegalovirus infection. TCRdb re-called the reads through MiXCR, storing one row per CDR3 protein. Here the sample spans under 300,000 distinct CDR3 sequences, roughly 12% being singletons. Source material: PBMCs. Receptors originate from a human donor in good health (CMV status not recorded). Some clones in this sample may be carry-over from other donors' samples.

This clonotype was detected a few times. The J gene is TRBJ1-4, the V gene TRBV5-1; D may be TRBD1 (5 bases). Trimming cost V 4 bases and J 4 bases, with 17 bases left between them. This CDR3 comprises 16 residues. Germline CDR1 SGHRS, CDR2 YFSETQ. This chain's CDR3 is CASSPRGQDLNEKLFF. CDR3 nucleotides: TGCGCCAGCAGCCCGAGGGGCCAGGACCTTAATGAAAAACTGTTTTTT. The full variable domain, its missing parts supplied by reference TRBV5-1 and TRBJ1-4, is KAGVTQTPRYLIKTRGQQVTLSCSPISGHRSVSWYQQTPGQGLQFLFEYFSETQRNKGNFPGRFSGRQFSNSRSEMNVSTLELGDSALYLCASSPRGQDLNEKLFFGSGTQLSVL.

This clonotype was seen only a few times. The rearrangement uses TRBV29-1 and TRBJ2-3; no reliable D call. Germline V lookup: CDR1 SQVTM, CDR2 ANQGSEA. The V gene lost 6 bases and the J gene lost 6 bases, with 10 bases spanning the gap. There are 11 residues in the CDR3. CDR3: CSVLGSDTQYF. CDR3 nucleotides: TGCAGCGTGCTGGGGTCGGATACGCAGTATTTT.

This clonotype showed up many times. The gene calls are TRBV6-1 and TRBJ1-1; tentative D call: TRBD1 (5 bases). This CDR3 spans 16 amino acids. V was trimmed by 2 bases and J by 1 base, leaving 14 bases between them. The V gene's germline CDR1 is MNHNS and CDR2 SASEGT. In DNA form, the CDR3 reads TGTGCCAGCAGTGAATTTGAGTCAGGGCGGAACACTGAAGCTTTCTTT. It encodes CASSEFESGRNTEAFF.

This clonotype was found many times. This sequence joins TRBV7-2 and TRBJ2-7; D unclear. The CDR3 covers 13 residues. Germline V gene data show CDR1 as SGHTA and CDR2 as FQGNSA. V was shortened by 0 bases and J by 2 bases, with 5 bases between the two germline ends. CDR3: CASSLAGTYEQYF. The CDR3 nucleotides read TGTGCCAGCAGCTTAGCAGGGACCTACGAGCAGTACTTC.

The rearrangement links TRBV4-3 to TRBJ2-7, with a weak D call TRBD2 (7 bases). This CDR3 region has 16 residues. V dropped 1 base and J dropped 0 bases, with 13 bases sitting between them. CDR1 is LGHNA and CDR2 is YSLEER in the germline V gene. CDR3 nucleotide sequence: TGCGCCAGCAGCCAAGTTGGGGGGGCAATCTCCTACGAGCAGTACTTC. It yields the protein CASSQVGGAISYEQYF.